These 31 T cell receptor beta chains share one sample of origin, sequenced in a study of T-cell reconstitution after alpha-beta-depleted transplantation in children. For TCRbeta, the library was prepared with unique molecular identifiers. TCRdb recomputed calls from the PCR reads with MiXCR, one row per CDR3 protein. The sample contains fewer than 250,000 distinct CDR3 sequences, around 8% of which appear only once. The sequenced sample was PBMCs, mostly from graft donor cells, obtained 180 days after TCRalphabeta/CD19-depleted stem cell transplant. Every receptor here comes from a male patient between 10 and 17 years old who had a stem cell transplant for acute lymphoblastic leukemia, so the T cells may come from the graft donor.

At least ten counts were recorded for this clonotype. The V call is TRBV28, the J call TRBJ2-3; TRBD2 matches 10 bases. The CDR3 totals 17 residues. V dropped 5 bases and J dropped 3; count of bases not matched to a gene: 11. Germline-derived CDR1 and CDR2 are MDHEN and SYDVKM. CDR3 amino acids: CASSLRGIAGGTDTQYF. The CDR3 DNA reads TGTGCCAGCAGTCTTAGGGGCATAGCGGGGGGAACAGATACGCAGTATTTT.

This clonotype showed up many times. The V and J genes are TRBV20-1 and TRBJ1-2; D remains unclear. The CDR3 sequence is 13 residues long. Germline V gene data show CDR1 as DFQATT and CDR2 as SNEGSKA (reference sequence). The germline V and J ends were trimmed by 3 bases and 1 base, with 9 bases remaining between them. In DNA, the CDR3 is TGCAGTGCTAGGGCGGCTGATAACTATGGCTACACCTTC. This translates into CSARAADNYGYTF.

This clonotype was seen ten or more times. The genes are TRBV5-1 and TRBJ1-1; D unclear. Germline assignment: CDR1 SGHRS and CDR2 YFSETQ. This CDR3 has 16 amino acids. The V end was cut by 2 bases, the J end by 0 bases, with 14 bases between. The CDR3 sequence: CASSFGGRLMNTEAFF. The CDR3 nucleotides are TGCGCCAGCAGCTTTGGTGGACGGTTAATGAACACTGAAGCTTTCTTT.

This clonotype has a count of ten or more. The V gene is TRBV5-1, the J gene TRBJ1-2; D not resolved. Germline V gene data show CDR1 as SGHRS and CDR2 as YFSETQ. The germline V and J ends were trimmed by 3 bases and 7 bases, with 16 bases remaining between them. This CDR3 region has 14 residues. As DNA, the CDR3 is TGCGCCAGCAGCTACCCCGAGGACGGCATTGGCTACACCTTC. Its protein is CASSYPEDGIGYTF. The variable domain in full, completed from reference TRBV5-1 and TRBJ1-2, reads KAGVTQTPRYLIKTRGQQVTLSCSPISGHRSVSWYQQTPGQGLQFLFEYFSETQRNKGNFPGRFSGRQFSNSRSEMNVSTLELGDSALYLCASSYPEDGIGYTFGSGTRLTVV.

In its sample, this clonotype was seen a few times. The genes are TRBV28 and TRBJ2-5; TRBD2 matches at 11 bases. Looked up from germline, CDR1 is MDHEN and CDR2 is SYDVKM. The CDR3 totals 14 residues. V shed 5 bases and J 4 bases; nucleotides not matched to a gene: 3. The CDR3 coding sequence is TGTGCCAGCAGTCCACTAGCGGGAGTAGAGACCCAGTACTTC. This sequence encodes CASSPLAGVETQYF.

This clonotype was observed many times. The V and J genes are TRBV6-5 and TRBJ1-4, with D hard to call. V gave up 0 bases and J gave up 15 bases, with 17 bases separating them. This CDR3 has 14 residues. From germline, CDR1 is MNHEY and CDR2 SVGAGI. The CDR3 nucleotides are TGTGCCAGCAGTTACTCCCCGGCTGTCCCTCAGATGTTTTTT. Protein: CASSYSPAVPQMFF.

As to this clonotype: With a much larger clone just one base away, this may be a read error. The chain employs TRBV11-2 and TRBJ2-5, with 10 bases lining up with TRBD1. V shed 4 bases, J shed 2 bases, and the junction held 13 bases outside the gene matches. The germline V gene encodes CDR1 SGHAT and CDR2 FQNNGV. The CDR3 runs 18 residues. CDR3 protein: CASSYLRDRGSPQETQYF. Written as DNA, the CDR3 is TGTGCCAGCAGCTACTTACGGGACAGGGGCTCCCCACAAGAGACCCAGTACTTC. Combining the CDR3 with reference TRBV11-2 and TRBJ2-5 gives the whole variable domain EAGVAQSPRYKIIEKRQSVAFWCNPISGHATLYWYQQILGQGPKLLIQFQNNGVVDDSQLPKDRFSAERLKGVDSTLKIQPAKLEDSAVYLCASSYLRDRGSPQETQYFGPGTRLLVL.

The V and J genes are TRBV5-1 and TRBJ2-5; 9 positions match TRBD1. The junction had 7 bases not matched to a gene; V was cut back by 0 bases and J by 4 bases. The CDR3 length is 16 residues. Germline CDR1 and CDR2: SGHRS and YFSETQ. The CDR3 coding sequence is TGCGCCAGCAGCTTGGGTCCGGGACAGGGAGGAGAGACCCAGTACTTC. This codes for CASSLGPGQGGETQYF.

This clonotype came up many times. The chain employs TRBV12-3 or TRBV12-4 and TRBJ2-1; the D gene is possibly TRBD1 (6 bases). The ends were cut back, 5 bases at V and 3 bases at J, with 14 bases in the middle. The CDR3 is 15 residues long. CDR3 DNA: TGTGCCAGCAGTCCCCTTCGACAGGTCTACAATGAGCAGTTCTTC. Its translation: CASSPLRQVYNEQFF.

In nucleotides, the CDR3 is TGTGCCAGCTCACCACCGTCAGCAATCCAAGAGACCCAGTACTTC. It is translated as CASSPPSAIQETQYF. The chain recombines TRBV18 with TRBJ2-5; D is unresolved. From germline, CDR1 is KGHSH and CDR2 LQKENI. V lost 0 bases, J lost 1 base, and 9 bases lay in between. The CDR3 has 15 amino acids. The full variable domain, completed using reference TRBV18 and TRBJ2-5, is NAGVMQNPRHLVRRRGQEARLRCSPMKGHSHVYWYRQLPEEGLKFMVYLQKENIIDESGMPKERFSAEFPKEGPSILRIQQVVRGDSAAYFCASSPPSAIQETQYFGPGTRLLVL.

This clonotype was detected many times. The rearrangement links TRBV12-3 or TRBV12-4 to TRBJ2-3, with D possibly being TRBD2 (6 bases). The CDR3 is 14 amino acids. The ends were cut back, 6 bases at V and 2 bases at J, with 12 bases in the middle. The CDR3 DNA sequence: TGTGCCAGCAGCCCGGGGGAGTTCACAGATACGCAGTATTTT. Translated: CASSPGEFTDTQYF.

This clonotype was counted many times. V and J are TRBV12-3 or TRBV12-4 and TRBJ2-1, with D maybe TRBD2 (6 bases). Trimming removed 3 bases at V and 9 bases at J, with 18 bases between. CDR3 length: 15 residues. The CDR3 here is CASSFRAGLGGEQFF. CDR3 nucleotides: TGTGCCAGCAGTTTCCGGGCAGGACTGGGGGGTGAGCAGTTCTTC.

This clonotype was observed many times. CDR3 in amino acids: CASSPLAGESSYEQYF. CDR3 DNA sequence: TGTGCCAGCAGTCCGCTAGCGGGAGAGAGCTCCTACGAGCAGTACTTC. The gene calls are TRBV28 and TRBJ2-7, with TRBD2 identical over 10 bases. This CDR3 is built from 16 residues. Trimming took 5 bases from V and 0 from J; bases not matched to a gene: 7. Germline V gene sequence: CDR1 MDHEN, CDR2 SYDVKM.

This clonotype was seen at least ten times. The CDR3 nucleotides are TGTGCCAGCAGCCATACAGGGACGACTGAAGCTTTCTTT. It is translated as CASSHTGTTEAFF. This chain connects TRBV7-9 to TRBJ1-1; tentatively, D is TRBD1 (6 bases). The germline V gene has CDR1 SEHNR and CDR2 FQNEAQ (reference sequence). Trimming cost V 5 bases and J 5 bases, with 12 bases left between them. The CDR3 totals 13 residues.

This clonotype was seen repeatedly, ten times or more. The chain links TRBV10-3 to TRBJ1-2, with D unclear. V lost 3 bases and J lost 8, with 19 bases in between. Germline V lookup: CDR1 ENHRY, CDR2 SYGVKD. The CDR3 is 15 amino acids. For the CDR3, the DNA is TGTGCCATCAGTGACCAGGACGCAACGAAAGGGGGCTACACCTTC. Translated: CAISDQDATKGGYTF.

This clonotype occurred many times. The chain employs TRBV3-1 and TRBJ1-2; D is unresolved. V was trimmed by 4 bases and J by 1 base, leaving 10 bases between them. Germline loops: CDR1 LGHDT, CDR2 YNNKEL (reference sequence). This CDR3 region has 14 residues. The CDR3 sequence is CASSRPMGNYGYTF. In DNA form, the CDR3 reads TGTGCCAGCAGCCGGCCCATGGGTAACTATGGCTACACCTTC.

The table lists this clonotype with many counts. In DNA form, the CDR3 reads TGTGCCAGCTCACCACCGGGACAGGACACCGGGGAGCTGTTTTTT. This encodes CASSPPGQDTGELFF. This chain uses TRBV18 with TRBJ2-2; TRBD1 aligns across 8 bases. Germline V gene lookup returns CDR1 KGHSH and CDR2 LQKENI. Germline trimming cut 0 bases from V and 3 bases from J; bases unmatched to any gene: 0. This CDR3 spans 15 amino acids.

This rearrangement joins TRBV5-6 to TRBJ2-6; D is possibly TRBD1 (6 bases). Between the trimmed V and J ends, which lost 8 bases and 0 bases, there was a span of 18 bases. Germline V CDR1 and CDR2: SGHDT, YYEEEE. The CDR3 is 17 residues long. Here the CDR3 reads CARGRGQPPSGANVLTF. The CDR3 region has the DNA TGTGCCAGGGGCCGCGGACAGCCACCCTCTGGGGCCAACGTCCTGACTTTC.

The table lists this clonotype with many counts. This chain uses TRBV6-1 with TRBJ1-1; D uncertain. This CDR3 is built from 14 residues. Trimming pared 3 bases from V and 3 bases from J, leaving 11 bases between. Germline CDR1 MNHNS, CDR2 SASEGT. CDR3 DNA sequence: TGTGCCAGCAGTGAGATCCTGTCCGACACTGAAGCTTTCTTT. As protein: CASSEILSDTEAFF.

The table lists this clonotype with many counts. CDR3 in amino acids: CASSIWGQQNTEAFF. For the CDR3, the DNA is TGTGCCAGTAGTATATGGGGACAGCAGAACACTGAAGCTTTCTTT. The chain joins TRBV19 to TRBJ1-1; 7 nucleotides align to TRBD1. Germline V gene data show CDR1 as LNHDA and CDR2 as SQIVND (reference sequence). The CDR3 sequence is 15 residues long. After removal of 2 bases from V and 1 base from J, the junction contained 4 bases not matched to a gene.

This clonotype has at least ten counts. The J gene is TRBJ2-7, the V gene TRBV25-1; TRBD1 is a possible D gene (5 bases). The CDR3 covers 14 residues. CDR1 is MGHDK and CDR2 is SYGVNS in the germline V gene. V lost 5 bases and J lost 7, with 18 bases in between. As DNA, the CDR3 is TGTGCCAGCAGTCTCCCAGGGTCCTCTGGTGAGCAGTACTTC. Protein product: CASSLPGSSGEQYF.

This clonotype showed up many times. This chain joins TRBV7-9 and TRBJ2-7; D gene ambiguous. Germline V lookup: CDR1 SEHNR, CDR2 FQNEAQ (reference sequence). The CDR3 consists of 13 residues. V shed 1 base and J shed 5 bases, with 9 bases lying between them. The CDR3 loop is CASSLEESHEQYF. CDR3 nucleotide sequence: TGTGCCAGCAGCTTAGAAGAGTCCCACGAGCAGTACTTC.

In its sample, this clonotype was seen many times. This chain joins TRBV20-1 and TRBJ1-5; 7 positions agree with TRBD1. Losses at the gene ends were 3 bases for V and 2 bases for J; bases not matched to a gene: 4. CDR1 and CDR2 from the germline V gene are DFQATT and SNEGSKA (reference sequence). This CDR3 region has 14 residues. The chain's CDR3 is CSARDRYGNQPQHF. The CDR3 bases are TGCAGTGCTAGGGACAGGTACGGCAATCAGCCCCAGCATTTT.

This clonotype has a count of ten or more. V is TRBV4-3 and J is TRBJ2-1, with 10 bases fitting TRBD2. In germline, CDR1 is LGHNA, CDR2 YSLEER. After removal of 4 bases from V and 4 bases from J, the junction contained 10 bases not matched to a gene. The CDR3 is 17 amino acids. The CDR3 nucleotides read TGCGCCAGCAGCCCGGGGCTAGCGGGGGTCCTGTACAATGAGCAGTTCTTC. Translated: CASSPGLAGVLYNEQFF.

The chain carries TRBV5-8 and TRBJ1-5; D possibly corresponds to TRBD1 (6 bases). Germline V gene sequence: CDR1 SGHTS, CDR2 YDEGEE. With 0 bases removed from V and 0 bases from J, the gap between germline ends came to 13 bases. The CDR3 totals 17 residues. The CDR3 spells CASSLASGVRSNQPQHF. CDR3 coding DNA: TGTGCCAGCAGCTTGGCGTCAGGGGTCCGTAGCAATCAGCCCCAGCATTTT. Filled out from reference TRBV5-8 and TRBJ1-5, the complete variable domain reads EAGVTQSPTHLIKTRGQQATLRCSPISGHTSVYWYQQALGLGLQFLLWYDEGEERNRGNFPPRFSGRQFPNYSSELNVNALELEDSALYLCASSLASGVRSNQPQHFGDGTRLSIL.

This clonotype has ten or more counts. The chain has TRBV6-5 and TRBJ1-2; maybe TRBD1 (6 bases). The length of the CDR3 is 14 residues. The ends were cut back, 0 bases at V and 3 bases at J, with 8 bases in the middle. From germline, CDR1 is MNHEY and CDR2 SVGAGI. CDR3: CASSYSSGDYGYTF. The CDR3 DNA follows: TGTGCCAGCAGTTACTCTTCAGGGGACTATGGCTACACCTTC.

This clonotype was detected many times. This chain's CDR3 is CASSHSGGTYEQYF. The DNA of the CDR3 is TGTGCCAGCAGCCATTCAGGGGGGACCTACGAGCAGTACTTC. The V gene is TRBV4-2, the J gene TRBJ2-7, with D possibly matching TRBD1 (7 bases). V lost 3 bases and J 2 bases, leaving 11 bases between the germline ends. This CDR3 is 14 amino acids long. Germline V CDR1 and CDR2: LGHNA, YNFKEQ.

This clonotype was detected many times. CDR3 loop: CAIKASGGLIEQFF. CDR3 nucleotide sequence: TGTGCCATCAAAGCCAGTGGAGGTTTAATTGAGCAGTTCTTC. This chain uses TRBV10-3 with TRBJ2-1, with D perhaps matching TRBD2 (5 bases). The V gene's germline CDR1 is ENHRY and CDR2 SYGVKD. V gave up 7 bases and J gave up 9 bases, with 19 bases separating them. The CDR3 covers 14 residues.

This clonotype was seen many times. This chain joins TRBV10-3 and TRBJ2-5, with TRBD2 matching 9 bases. The germline gives CDR1 ENHRY, CDR2 SYGVKD. There are 15 residues in the CDR3. V shed 4 bases, J shed 2 bases, and the junction held 5 bases outside the gene matches. Written as DNA, the CDR3 is TGTGCCATCAGTGGTAGACTAGCGGCACAAGAGACCCAGTACTTC. Its translation is CAISGRLAAQETQYF.

The V gene is TRBV28, the J gene TRBJ1-5; D not resolved. Trimming removed 5 bases at V and 1 base at J, with 3 bases between. Per germline, CDR1 MDHEN and CDR2 SYDVKM. The CDR3 totals 12 residues. CDR3 in amino acids: CASSRSNQPQHF. The CDR3 DNA follows: TGTGCCAGCAGTAGAAGCAATCAGCCCCAGCATTTT.

This clonotype was counted ten times or more. This sequence joins TRBV19 and TRBJ1-2; D may be TRBD1 (5 bases). This CDR3 comprises 13 residues. With 5 bases removed from V and 5 bases from J, the gap between germline ends came to 12 bases. Germline V gene data show CDR1 as LNHDA and CDR2 as SQIVND (reference sequence). The CDR3 nucleotides read TGTGCCAGTAGTGTCCGACAGCGATATGGCTACACCTTC. Its translation is CASSVRQRYGYTF.